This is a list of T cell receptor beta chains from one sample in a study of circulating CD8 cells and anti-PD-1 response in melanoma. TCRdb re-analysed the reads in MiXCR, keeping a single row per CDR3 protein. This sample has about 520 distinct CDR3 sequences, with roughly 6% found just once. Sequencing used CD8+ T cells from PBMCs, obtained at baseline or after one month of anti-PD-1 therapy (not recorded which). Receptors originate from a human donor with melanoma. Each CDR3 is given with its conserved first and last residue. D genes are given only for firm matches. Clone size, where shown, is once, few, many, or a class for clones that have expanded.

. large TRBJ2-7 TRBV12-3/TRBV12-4 TGTGCCAGCACCAACCCAGGGTTCGAGCAGTACTTC CASTNPGFEQYF
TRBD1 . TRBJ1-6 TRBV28 TGTGCCAGCACAGAGACAGGGGGCTATAATTCACCCCTCCACTTT CASTETGGYNSPLHF
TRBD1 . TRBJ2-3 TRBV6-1 TGTGCCAGCAGCTCCAGGGGGCTGTTAGGAGATACGCAGTATTTT CASSSRGLLGDTQYF
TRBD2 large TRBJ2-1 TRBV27 TGTGCCAGCAGTCTAGCGGGGGGGCTAAAGGGCAATGAGCAGTTCTTC CASSLAGGLKGNEQFF
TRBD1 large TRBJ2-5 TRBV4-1 TGCGCCAGCAGCCAAGAGACAGGGGCCTTAGGGACCCAGTACTTC CASSQETGALGTQYF
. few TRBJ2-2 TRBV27 TGTGCCAGCAGTTTATGGGCAGGGGTGGACACCGGGGAGCTGTTTTTT CASSLWAGVDTGELFF
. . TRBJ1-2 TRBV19 TGTGCCAGTAGTATTTGGACGGCCTATGGCTACACCTTC CASSIWTAYGYTF
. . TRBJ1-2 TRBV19 TGTGCCAGTACCCTAGGAGGCCATGGCTACACCTTC CASTLGGHGYTF
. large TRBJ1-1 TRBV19 TGTGCCAGTAGTATCTGGGGGGGGCGAGATGAAGCTTTCTTT CASSIWGGRDEAFF
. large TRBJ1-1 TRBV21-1 TGTGCCAGCAGCAAAGTCCGGACAGGGGGTTTGGGCACTGAAGCTTTCTTT CASSKVRTGGLGTEAFF